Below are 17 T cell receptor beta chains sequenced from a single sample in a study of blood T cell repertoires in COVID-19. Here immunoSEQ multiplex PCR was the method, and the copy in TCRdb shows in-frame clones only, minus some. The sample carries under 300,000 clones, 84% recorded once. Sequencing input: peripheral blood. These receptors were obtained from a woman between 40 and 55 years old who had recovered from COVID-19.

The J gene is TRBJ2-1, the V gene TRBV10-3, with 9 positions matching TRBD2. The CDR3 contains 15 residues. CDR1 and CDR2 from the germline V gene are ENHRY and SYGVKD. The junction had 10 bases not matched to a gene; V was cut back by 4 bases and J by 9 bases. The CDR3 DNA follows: TGTGCCATCAGTGGGCGGACTAGCGTGCACATTGAGCAGTTCTTC. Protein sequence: CAISGRTSVHIEQFF.

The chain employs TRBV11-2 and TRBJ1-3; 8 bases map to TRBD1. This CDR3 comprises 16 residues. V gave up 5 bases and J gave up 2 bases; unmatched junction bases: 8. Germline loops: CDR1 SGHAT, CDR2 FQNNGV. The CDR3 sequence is CASSPRQGMTGNTIYF. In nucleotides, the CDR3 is TGTGCCAGCAGCCCCAGACAGGGGATGACTGGAAACACCATATATTTT.

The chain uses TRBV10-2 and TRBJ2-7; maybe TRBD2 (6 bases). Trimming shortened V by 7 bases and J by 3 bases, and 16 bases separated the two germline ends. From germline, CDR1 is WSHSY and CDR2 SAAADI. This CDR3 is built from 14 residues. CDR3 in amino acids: CASKPGRGIYEQYF. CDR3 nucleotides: TGCGCCAGCAAGCCGGGACGGGGGATCTACGAGCAGTACTTC.

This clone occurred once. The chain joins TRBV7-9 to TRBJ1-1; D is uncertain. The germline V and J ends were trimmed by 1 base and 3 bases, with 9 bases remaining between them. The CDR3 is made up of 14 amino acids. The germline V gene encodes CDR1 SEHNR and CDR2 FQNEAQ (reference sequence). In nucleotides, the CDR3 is TGTGCCAGCAGCTTAGTCCACGGGGACACTGAAGCTTTCTTT. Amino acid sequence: CASSLVHGDTEAFF.

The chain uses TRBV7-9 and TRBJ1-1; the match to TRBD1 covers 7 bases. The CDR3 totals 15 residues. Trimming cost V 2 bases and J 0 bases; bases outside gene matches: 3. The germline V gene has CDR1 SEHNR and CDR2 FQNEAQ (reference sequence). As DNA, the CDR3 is TGTGCCAGCAGCTTAAGGACAGGCATGAACACTGAAGCTTTCTTT. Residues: CASSLRTGMNTEAFF.

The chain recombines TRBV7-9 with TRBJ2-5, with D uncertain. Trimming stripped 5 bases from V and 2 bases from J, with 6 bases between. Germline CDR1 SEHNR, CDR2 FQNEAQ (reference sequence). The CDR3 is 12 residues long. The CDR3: CASSVGQETQYF. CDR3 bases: TGTGCCAGCAGCGTCGGGCAAGAGACCCAGTACTTC.

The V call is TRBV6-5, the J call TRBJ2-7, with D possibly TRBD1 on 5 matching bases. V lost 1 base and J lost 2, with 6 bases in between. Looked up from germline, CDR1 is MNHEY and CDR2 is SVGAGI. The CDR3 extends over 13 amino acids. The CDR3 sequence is CASSYFRAYEQYF. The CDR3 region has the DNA TGTGCCAGCAGTTACTTCAGGGCCTACGAGCAGTACTTC.

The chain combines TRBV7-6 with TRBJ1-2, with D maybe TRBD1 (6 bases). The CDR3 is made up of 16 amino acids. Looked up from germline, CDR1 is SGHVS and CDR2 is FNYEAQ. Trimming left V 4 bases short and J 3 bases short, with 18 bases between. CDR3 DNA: TGTGCCAGCAGCTCCGGCGGGATCGGGGGGCACTATGGCTACACCTTC. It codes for CASSSGGIGGHYGYTF.

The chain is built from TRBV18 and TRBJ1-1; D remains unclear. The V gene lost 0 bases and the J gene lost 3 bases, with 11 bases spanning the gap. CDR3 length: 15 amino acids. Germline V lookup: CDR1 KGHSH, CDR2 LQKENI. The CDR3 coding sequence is TGTGCCAGCTCACCACCATTGGTCGGGGACACTGAAGCTTTCTTT. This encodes CASSPPLVGDTEAFF.

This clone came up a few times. The CDR3 protein is CAISESNWRAVNNQPQHF. The DNA for the CDR3 is TGTGCCATCAGTGAGTCGAACTGGAGGGCGGTGAACAATCAGCCCCAGCATTTT. This sequence joins TRBV10-3 and TRBJ1-5; D gene uncertain. The CDR3 is 18 residues long. V lost 0 bases and J 3 bases, leaving 18 bases between the germline ends. CDR1 and CDR2 from the germline V gene are ENHRY and SYGVKD.

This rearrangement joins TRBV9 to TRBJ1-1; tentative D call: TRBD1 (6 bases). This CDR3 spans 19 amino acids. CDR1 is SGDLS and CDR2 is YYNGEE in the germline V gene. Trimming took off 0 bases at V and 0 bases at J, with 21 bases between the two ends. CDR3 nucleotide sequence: TGTGCCAGCAGCGTAGCGAGTTGGGGGGGCATCCTCATGAACACTGAAGCTTTCTTT. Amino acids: CASSVASWGGILMNTEAFF.

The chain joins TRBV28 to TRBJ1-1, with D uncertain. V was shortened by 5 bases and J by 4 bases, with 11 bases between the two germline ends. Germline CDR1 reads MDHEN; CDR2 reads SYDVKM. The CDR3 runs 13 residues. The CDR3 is CASSKTGITEAFF. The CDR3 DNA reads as TGTGCCAGCAGTAAGACGGGGATCACTGAAGCTTTCTTT.

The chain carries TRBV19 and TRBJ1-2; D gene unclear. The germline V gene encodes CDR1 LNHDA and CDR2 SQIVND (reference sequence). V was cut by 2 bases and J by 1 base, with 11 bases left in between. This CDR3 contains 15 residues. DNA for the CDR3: TGTGCCAGTAGTATAACTTCACGCGGTAACTATGGCTACACCTTC. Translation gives CASSITSRGNYGYTF.

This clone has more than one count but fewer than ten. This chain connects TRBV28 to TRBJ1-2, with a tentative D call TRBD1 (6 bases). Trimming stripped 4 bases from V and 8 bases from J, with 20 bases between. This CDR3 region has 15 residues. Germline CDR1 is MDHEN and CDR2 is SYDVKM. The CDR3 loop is CASSYRAPTEGGYTF. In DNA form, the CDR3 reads TGTGCCAGCAGTTACAGGGCCCCTACAGAGGGAGGCTACACCTTC.

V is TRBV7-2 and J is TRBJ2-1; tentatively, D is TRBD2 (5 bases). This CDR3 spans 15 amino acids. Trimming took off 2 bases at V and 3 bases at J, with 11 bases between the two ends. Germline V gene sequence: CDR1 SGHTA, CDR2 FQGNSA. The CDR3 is CASSLSGVNYNEQFF. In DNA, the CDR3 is TGTGCCAGCAGCTTATCCGGGGTTAACTACAATGAGCAGTTCTTC.

The chain's CDR3 is CASSLDRAMGEQYF. CDR3 nucleotides: TGCGCCAGCAGCTTGGACAGGGCGATGGGCGAGCAGTACTTC. The J gene is TRBJ2-7, the V gene TRBV5-1; D might be TRBD1 (6 bases). Germline CDR1 and CDR2: SGHRS and YFSETQ. Between the trimmed V and J ends, which lost 0 bases and 6 bases, there was a span of 13 bases. This CDR3 spans 14 amino acids.

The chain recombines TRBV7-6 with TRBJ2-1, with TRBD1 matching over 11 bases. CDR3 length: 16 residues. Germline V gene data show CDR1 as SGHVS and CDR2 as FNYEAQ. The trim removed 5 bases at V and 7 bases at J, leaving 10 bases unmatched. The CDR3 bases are TGTGCCAGCAGCGCCTTCCGGGACAGGGGGGGGAATGAGCAGTTCTTC. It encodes CASSAFRDRGGNEQFF.